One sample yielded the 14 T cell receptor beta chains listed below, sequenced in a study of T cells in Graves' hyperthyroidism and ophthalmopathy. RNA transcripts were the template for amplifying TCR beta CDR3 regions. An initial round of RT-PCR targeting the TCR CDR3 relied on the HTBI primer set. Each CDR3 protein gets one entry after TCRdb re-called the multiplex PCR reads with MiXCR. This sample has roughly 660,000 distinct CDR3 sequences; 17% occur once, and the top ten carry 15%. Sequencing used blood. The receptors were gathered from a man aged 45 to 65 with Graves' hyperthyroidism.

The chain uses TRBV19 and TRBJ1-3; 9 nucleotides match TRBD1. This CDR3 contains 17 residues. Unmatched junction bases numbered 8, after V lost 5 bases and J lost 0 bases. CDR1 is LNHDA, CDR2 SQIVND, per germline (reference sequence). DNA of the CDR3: TGTGCCAGTAGTGAAACCGGGACAGGGATCTCTGGAAACACCATATATTTT. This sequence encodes CASSETGTGISGNTIYF. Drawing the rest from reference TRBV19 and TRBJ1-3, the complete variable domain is DGGITQSPKYLFRKEGQNVTLSCEQNLNHDAMYWYRQDPGQGLRLIYYSQIVNDFQKGDIAEGYSVSREKKESFPLTVTSAQKNPTAFYLCASSETGTGISGNTIYFGEGSWLTVV.

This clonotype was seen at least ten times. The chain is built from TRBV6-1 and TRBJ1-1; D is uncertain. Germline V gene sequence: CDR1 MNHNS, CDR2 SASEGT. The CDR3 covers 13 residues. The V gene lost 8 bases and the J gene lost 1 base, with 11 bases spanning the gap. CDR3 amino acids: CASWRTPNTEAFF. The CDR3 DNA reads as TGTGCCAGCTGGAGGACCCCGAACACTGAAGCTTTCTTT.

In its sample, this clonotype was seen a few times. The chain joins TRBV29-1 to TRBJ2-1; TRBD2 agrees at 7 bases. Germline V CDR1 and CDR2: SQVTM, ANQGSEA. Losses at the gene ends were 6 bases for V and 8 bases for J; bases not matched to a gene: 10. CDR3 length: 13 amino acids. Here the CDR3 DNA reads TGCAGCGTGAGCGGGACTTATGGACATGAGCAGTTCTTC. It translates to CSVSGTYGHEQFF.

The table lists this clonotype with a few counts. The CDR3, as DNA: TGCAGCGACCGAGCGACAGGAACCAATGAGCAGTTCTTC. Its protein is CSDRATGTNEQFF. V and J are TRBV29-1 and TRBJ2-1, with D possibly matching TRBD1 (6 bases). This CDR3 spans 13 amino acids. Germline V gives CDR1 SQVTM, CDR2 ANQGSEA. V shed 7 bases and J shed 6 bases, with 16 bases lying between them.

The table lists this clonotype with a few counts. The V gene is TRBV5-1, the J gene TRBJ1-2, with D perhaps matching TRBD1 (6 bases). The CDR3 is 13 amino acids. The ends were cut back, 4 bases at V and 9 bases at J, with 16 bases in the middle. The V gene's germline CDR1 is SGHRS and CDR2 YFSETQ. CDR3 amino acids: CASSPPDRFSYTF. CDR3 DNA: TGCGCCAGCAGCCCCCCGGACAGATTCAGCTACACCTTC.

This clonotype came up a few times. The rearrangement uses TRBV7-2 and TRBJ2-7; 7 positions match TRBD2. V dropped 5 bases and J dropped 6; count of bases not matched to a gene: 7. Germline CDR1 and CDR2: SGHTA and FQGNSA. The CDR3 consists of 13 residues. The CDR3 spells CASSTFSGGEQYF. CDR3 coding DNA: TGTGCCAGCAGCACGTTCTCGGGGGGCGAGCAGTACTTC.

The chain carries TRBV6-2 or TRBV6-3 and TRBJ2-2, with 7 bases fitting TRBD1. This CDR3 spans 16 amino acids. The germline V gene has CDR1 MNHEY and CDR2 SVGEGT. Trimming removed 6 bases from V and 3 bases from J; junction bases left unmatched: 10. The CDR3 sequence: CASSPRQGPYTGELFF. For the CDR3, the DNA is TGTGCCAGCAGCCCCAGACAGGGACCTTACACCGGGGAGCTGTTTTTT.

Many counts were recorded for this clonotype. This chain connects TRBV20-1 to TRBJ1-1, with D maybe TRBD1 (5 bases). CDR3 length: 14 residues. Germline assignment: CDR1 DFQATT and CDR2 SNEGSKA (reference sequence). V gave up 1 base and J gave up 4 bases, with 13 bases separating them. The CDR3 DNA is TGCAGTGCTAGAGTCTTCTTGGGGGGCACTGAAGCTTTCTTT. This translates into CSARVFLGGTEAFF.

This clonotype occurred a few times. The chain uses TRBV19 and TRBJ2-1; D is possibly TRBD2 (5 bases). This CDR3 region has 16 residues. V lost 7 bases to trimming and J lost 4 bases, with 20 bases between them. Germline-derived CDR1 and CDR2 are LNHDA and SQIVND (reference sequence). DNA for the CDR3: TGTGCCAGTACCCCACGTGCTAGCAACCCATACAATGAGCAGTTCTTC. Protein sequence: CASTPRASNPYNEQFF.

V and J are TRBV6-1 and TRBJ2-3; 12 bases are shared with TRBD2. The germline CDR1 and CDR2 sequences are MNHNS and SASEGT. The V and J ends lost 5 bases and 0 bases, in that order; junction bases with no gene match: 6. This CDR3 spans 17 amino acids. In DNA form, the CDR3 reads TGTGCCAGCAGTCCTGGACTAGCGGGAAGGAGCACAGATACGCAGTATTTT. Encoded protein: CASSPGLAGRSTDTQYF.

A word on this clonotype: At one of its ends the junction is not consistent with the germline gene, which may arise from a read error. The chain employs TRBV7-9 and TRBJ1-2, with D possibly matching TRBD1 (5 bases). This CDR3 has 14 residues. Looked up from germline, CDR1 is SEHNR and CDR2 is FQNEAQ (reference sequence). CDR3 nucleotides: TGTGCCAGCAGCTTAGCGCAGGGAAACTGTGGCTACACCTTC. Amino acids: CASSLAQGNCGYTF.

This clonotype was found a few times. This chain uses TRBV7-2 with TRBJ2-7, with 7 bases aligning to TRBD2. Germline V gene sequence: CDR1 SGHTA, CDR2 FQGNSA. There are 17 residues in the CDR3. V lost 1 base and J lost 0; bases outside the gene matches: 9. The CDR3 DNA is TGTGCCAGCAGCTTAGGAGTGACCAGCGGGGCCTCCTACGAGCAGTACTTC. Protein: CASSLGVTSGASYEQYF.

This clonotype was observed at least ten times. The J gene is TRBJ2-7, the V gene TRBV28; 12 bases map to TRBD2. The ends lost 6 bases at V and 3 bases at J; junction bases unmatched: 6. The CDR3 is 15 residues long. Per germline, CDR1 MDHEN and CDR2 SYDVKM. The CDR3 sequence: CASSLSTSGSYEQYF. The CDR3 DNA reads TGTGCCAGCAGCCTATCGACTAGCGGGAGCTACGAGCAGTACTTC.

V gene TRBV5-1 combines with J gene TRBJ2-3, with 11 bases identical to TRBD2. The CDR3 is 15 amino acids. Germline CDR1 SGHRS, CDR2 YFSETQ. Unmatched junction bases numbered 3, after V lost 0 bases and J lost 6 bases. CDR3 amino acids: CASSLVAGGWDTQYF. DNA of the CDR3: TGCGCCAGCAGCTTGGTAGCGGGAGGGTGGGATACGCAGTATTTT.